A selection of T cell receptor beta chains follows, all from one sample in a study of OX40 agonist ivuxolimab in advanced cancers. Sequencing was performed with immunoSEQ multiplex PCR; in TCRdb, only in-frame clones are kept and a portion is missing. This sample has over 40,000 clones, with 80% to 85% found just once. This material consisted of CD4+ or CD8+ T cells sorted from blood, taken in a trial of the OX40 agonist ivuxolimab. The source of these receptors is an adult with an advanced solid tumor such as melanoma, head and neck, liver or kidney cancer. Both conserved end residues are part of each CDR3. Each record gives: D gene, clone size, J gene, V gene, CDR3 DNA, CDR3 protein. A D gene is named only where the DNA matches it firmly. Not every row has a clone size; where given, it reads once, few, many or a size class.

TRBD1 | NA | TRBJ2-5 | TRBV6-5 | TGTGCCAGCAGCCGACAGGGTACTTCGGAGACCCAGTACTTC | CASSRQGTSETQYF
TRBD2 | NA | TRBJ2-1 | TRBV10-1 | TGCGCCAGCAGTAGCCCTACTAGCGGGAGCTCCTACAATGAGCAGTTCTTC | CASSSPTSGSSYNEQFF
NA | NA | TRBJ1-1 | TRBV2 | TGTGCCAGCAGTGCTCTGAAAGCTTTCTTT | CASSALKAFF
TRBD2 | once | TRBJ2-7 | TRBV9 | TGTGCCAGCAGCGCAGGGACTAGCGGGAAAACCTACGAGCAGTACTTC | CASSAGTSGKTYEQYF
TRBD1 | once | TRBJ1-1 | TRBV11-3 | TGTGCCAGCAGCTTGAGACAGGGGGCCTTGACTGAAGCTTTCTTT | CASSLRQGALTEAFF
NA | NA | TRBJ1-3 | TRBV6-5 | TGTGCCAGCAGTTATACGTGGGAAGGGCCTGGAAACACCATATATTTT | CASSYTWEGPGNTIYF
NA | NA | TRBJ2-3 | TRBV11-3 | TGTGCCAGCAGCCCGCGACAGGCCCGTACGCAGTATTTT | CASSPRQARTQYF
TRBD2 | few | TRBJ2-7 | TRBV13 | TGTGCCAGCAGCTTAACACTAGCGGTTCCCTACGAGCAGTACTTC | CASSLTLAVPYEQYF
NA | NA | TRBJ1-1 | TRBV19 | TGTGCCAGTACCTCGGGACAGAACACTGAAGCTTTCTTT | CASTSGQNTEAFF
NA | NA | TRBJ2-1 | TRBV6-1 | TGTGCCAGCAGTGCGGCTAGCGCATACAATGAGCAGTTCTTC | CASSAASAYNEQFF
TRBD1 | NA | TRBJ1-1 | TRBV5-8 | TGTGCCAGCAGCTTTCTGTCTCGGGACAGGGGGACCACTGAAGCTTTCTTT | CASSFLSRDRGTTEAFF
TRBD2 | NA | TRBJ2-5 | TRBV2 | TGTGCCAGCAGTGTGATAGCGGGAGGATTAGGAGAGACCCAGTACTTC | CASSVIAGGLGETQYF
TRBD2 | NA | TRBJ2-1 | TRBV27 | TGTGCCAGCAGTTTATCGAGCGGGATTGGCAATGAGCAGTTCTTC | CASSLSSGIGNEQFF
NA | NA | TRBJ1-1 | TRBV6-1 | TGTGCCAGCAGAAGACAGGAGGGAGCTTTCTTT | CASRRQEGAFF
NA | NA | TRBJ2-1 | TRBV10-1 | TGCGCCAGCACCCGGGGACGGGAGCAGTTCTTC | CASTRGREQFF
NA | NA | TRBJ2-7 | TRBV6-5 | TGTGCCAGCAGTTACTCTGGTTCTATCGTCTACGAGCAGTACTTC | CASSYSGSIVYEQYF
NA | NA | TRBJ1-1 | TRBV7-9 | TGTGCCAGTGGGGCGGGTTTGAACACTGAAGCTTTCTTT | CASGAGLNTEAFF
NA | NA | TRBJ2-3 | TRBV21-1 | TGTGCCAGCAGCAAAGGGGCTAGCGGGAAACCGGAAACGCAGTATTTT | CASSKGASGKPETQYF
NA | NA | TRBJ1-4 | TRBV5-1 | TGCGCCAGCAGCCTCGGGGTTCTAGACTATCGGATAGAGAAACTGTTTTTT | CASSLGVLDYRIEKLFF
NA | once | TRBJ1-2 | TRBV4-2 | TGTGCCAGCAGCCAAGATGCGAGCAGGGTCTATGGCTACACCTTC | CASSQDASRVYGYTF
TRBD2 | once | TRBJ2-7 | TRBV6-5 | TGTGCCAGCAGTTACTTAACTAGCGGGAGATCCCACGAGCAGTACTTC | CASSYLTSGRSHEQYF
TRBD1 | few | TRBJ2-7 | TRBV5-8 | TGTGCCAGCAGCCCGACGACAGGGGGACAAACTTACGAGCAGTACTTC | CASSPTTGGQTYEQYF
NA | NA | TRBJ2-3 | TRBV6-1 | TGTGCCAGCGCAGGGGTGGGCGGCACAGATACGCAGTATTTT | CASAGVGGTDTQYF
NA | NA | TRBJ1-1 | TRBV5-4 | TGTGCCAGCAGCTTGGACAGAGACGGGAACACTGAAGCTTTCTTT | CASSLDRDGNTEAFF